This T cell receptor beta chain was identified in a study of post-analysis software for immune sequencing data. Study-wide points: A handful of TRBV segments were significantly more frequent in patients than in controls. TRBV5-6, TRBV5-1 and TRBV20-1 were among these segments.

Every TCR beta cDNA library bore unique molecular identifiers. TCRdb used MiXCR to reprocess the PCR reads, holding one entry per CDR3 protein. The data hold approximately 770,000 distinct CDR3 sequences, with approximately 44% observed a single time. The CDR3 loop spans 16 amino acids. Between the trimmed V and J ends, which lost 0 bases and 10 bases, there was a span of 19 bases. Germline CDR1 and CDR2: ENHRY and SYGVKD. This clonotype was observed a few times. The target antigen is unknown. The source is a girl under 18 with multiple sclerosis. This chain joins TRBV10-3 and TRBJ2-1; perhaps D is TRBD1 or TRBD2 (5 bases each). Specimen: blood. This CDR3 is CAISESGLAGGEEQFF. CDR3 in DNA: TGTGCCATCAGTGAGTCGGGCCTAGCTGGGGGAGAAGAGCAGTTCTTC.